This T cell receptor beta chain was sequenced in a study of T cells in Graves' hyperthyroidism and ophthalmopathy. This CDR3 is 16 amino acids long. V dropped 1 base and J dropped 3 bases, with 15 bases sitting between them. It was RNA transcripts that yielded the amplified TCR beta CDR3 regions. RT-PCR in the first round (using the HTBI primer set) targeted the TCR CDR3. TCRdb fed the multiplex PCR reads into MiXCR, producing one record per CDR3 protein. The sample shows hundreds of thousands of distinct CDR3 sequences, roughly 15% of them seen only once. This sequence originates from a woman between 40 and 50 years old with Graves' ophthalmopathy. The chain links TRBV12-3 or TRBV12-4 to TRBJ1-1, with D possibly matching TRBD1 (5 bases). The sequencing input was blood. The CDR3 bases are TGTGCCAGCAGTTTAGGCAGGGTTGTTGGGGACACTGAAGCTTTCTTT. It codes for CASSLGRVVGDTEAFF.